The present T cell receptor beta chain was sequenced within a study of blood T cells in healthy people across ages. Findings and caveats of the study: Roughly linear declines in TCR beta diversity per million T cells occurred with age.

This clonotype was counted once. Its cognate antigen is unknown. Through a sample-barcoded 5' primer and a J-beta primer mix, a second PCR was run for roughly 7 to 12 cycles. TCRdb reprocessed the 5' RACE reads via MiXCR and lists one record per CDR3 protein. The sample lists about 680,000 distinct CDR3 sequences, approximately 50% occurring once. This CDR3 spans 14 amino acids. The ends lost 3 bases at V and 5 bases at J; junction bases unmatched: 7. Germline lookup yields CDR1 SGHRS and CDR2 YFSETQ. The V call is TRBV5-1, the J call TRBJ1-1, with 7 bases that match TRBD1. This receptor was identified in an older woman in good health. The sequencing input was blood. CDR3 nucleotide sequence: TGCGCCAGCAGCTCGCAACAGGGGAGGACTGAAGCTTTCTTT. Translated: CASSSQQGRTEAFF.